Below are 30 T cell receptor beta chains sequenced from a single sample in a study of CD8+ T cells in alopecia areata. It was cDNA, reverse transcribed from extracted RNA, that served as the sequencing template. The method was immunoSEQ multiplex PCR; TCRdb's version includes in-frame clones alone and lacks a portion of them. This sample yields 200,000 to 250,000 clones, of which 64% are seen a single time; around 4% belongs to the top ten. Treatment reported: oral pan-JAK inhibitor, 5-10 mg twice daily. Specimen: CD4+ T cells sorted from blood, collected at week 4, from a patient treated with tofacitinib. Every receptor here comes from a human donor with alopecia areata.

The chain carries TRBV7-2 and TRBJ2-2; 8 bases match TRBD2. The V and J ends lost 2 bases and 4 bases, in that order; junction bases with no gene match: 6. Germline V gives CDR1 SGHTA, CDR2 FQGNSA. The CDR3 spans 16 residues. In DNA, the CDR3 is TGTGCCAGCAGCTTATTCCCCGGGGGGGCCACCGGGGAGCTGTTTTTT. Translation gives CASSLFPGGATGELFF.

This clone was recorded a few times. V is TRBV4-1 and J is TRBJ1-1; D remains unclear. This CDR3 region has 13 residues. Germline CDR1 MGHRA, CDR2 YSYEKL. Trimming removed 0 bases from V and 5 bases from J, with 7 bases in between. The DNA of the CDR3 is TGCGCCAGCAGCCAAGATGGGTGGACTGAAGCTTTCTTT. Amino acid sequence: CASSQDGWTEAFF.

This chain uses TRBV6-5 with TRBJ2-5; the D is unclear. V lost 7 bases and J lost 1, with 10 bases in between. Germline lookup yields CDR1 MNHEY and CDR2 SVGAGI. The CDR3 totals 13 residues. The chain's CDR3 is CASTRSSQETQYF. CDR3 coding DNA: TGTGCCAGCACCCGGTCCTCCCAAGAGACCCAGTACTTC.

This clone was counted a few times. This sequence joins TRBV6-5 and TRBJ1-2; no reliable D call. CDR3 length equals 12 residues. Germline assignment: CDR1 MNHEY and CDR2 SVGAGI. The V and J ends lost 10 bases and 5 bases respectively, with 14 bases between them. The CDR3 protein is CATEGSAYGYTF. The CDR3 DNA reads TGTGCCACGGAAGGCTCCGCTTATGGCTACACCTTC.

V usage is TRBV11-2 and J usage is TRBJ2-2; 10 bases match TRBD2. CDR1 is SGHAT, CDR2 FQNNGV, per germline. V shed 5 bases, J shed 5 bases, and the junction held 11 bases outside the gene matches. The CDR3 loop spans 17 amino acids. The CDR3 DNA reads as TGTGCCAGCAGCCCCCCCAGCGGGGGGGCCAGGACCGGGGAGCTGTTTTTT. The encoded protein is CASSPPSGGARTGELFF.

The V and J genes are TRBV5-4 and TRBJ2-1, with TRBD1 matching over 9 bases. This CDR3 has 17 residues. J was trimmed by 4 bases and V by 4 bases; bases with no gene match: 12. Germline lookup yields CDR1 SGHNT and CDR2 YYREEE (reference sequence). The CDR3 nucleotides read TGTGCCAGCAGCCCCAAGCTTCCGGGACAGGGATACAATGAGCAGTTCTTC. It translates to CASSPKLPGQGYNEQFF.

This clone has more than one count but fewer than ten. This sequence joins TRBV4-1 and TRBJ1-2, with 7 positions matching TRBD1. J lost 4 bases, V lost 0 bases, and 5 bases had no gene match. Germline V gene lookup returns CDR1 MGHRA and CDR2 YSYEKL. The CDR3 length is 15 residues. CDR3 coding DNA: TGCGCCAGCAGCCAAGATAGGGGGCTCATCTATGGCTACACCTTC. Its translation is CASSQDRGLIYGYTF.

This clone was observed a handful of times. This chain uses TRBV29-1 with TRBJ1-1; D is ambiguous. CDR3 length: 14 residues. Deletions cut 3 bases from V and 0 bases from J, with 11 bases between. Germline values: CDR1 SQVTM, CDR2 ANQGSEA. The CDR3 DNA reads TGCAGCGTTGACCCCGGACCACTGAACACTGAAGCTTTCTTT. Protein sequence: CSVDPGPLNTEAFF.

This clone has only a few counts. V gene TRBV10-3 combines with J gene TRBJ1-1; 11 bases align to TRBD1. V trimming: 6 bases; J trimming: 4 bases; junction bases outside the gene matches: 7. CDR3 size: 15 residues. Germline CDR1 is ENHRY and CDR2 is SYGVKD. CDR3 amino acids: CAIRGTGGLGTEAFF. The CDR3 DNA reads TGTGCCATCAGGGGGACAGGGGGACTTGGCACTGAAGCTTTCTTT.

This chain connects TRBV29-1 to TRBJ2-1; perhaps TRBD1 as D (6 bases). The CDR3 extends over 13 amino acids. V was cut by 6 bases and J by 5 bases, with 14 bases left in between. Germline assignment: CDR1 SQVTM and CDR2 ANQGSEA. CDR3 nucleotides: TGCAGCGTCGCTCGCTGGACAGACAATGAGCAGTTCTTC. Translating it yields CSVARWTDNEQFF.

The rearrangement links TRBV5-1 to TRBJ1-6, with 7 bases fitting TRBD1. Germline V lookup: CDR1 SGHRS, CDR2 YFSETQ. The CDR3 sequence is 15 residues long. Germline trimming cut 4 bases from V and 14 bases from J; bases unmatched to any gene: 15. The CDR3 is CASSVQGRTGRALHF. DNA for the CDR3: TGCGCCAGCAGCGTTCAGGGAAGGACAGGTCGGGCCCTCCACTTT.

This clone turned up a few times. J is TRBJ2-1 and V is TRBV15, with 11 bases identical to TRBD2. The CDR3 runs to 18 residues. The germline CDR1 and CDR2 sequences are LNHNV and YYDKDF (reference sequence). V was pared by 5 bases and J by 7 bases, with 16 bases of the junction left unmatched. CDR3 nucleotide sequence: TGTGCCACCAGCTCCAACGGGGTAGCGGGGGGGGTGGAAAATGAGCAGTTCTTC. Translation: CATSSNGVAGGVENEQFF.

The chain is built from TRBV15 and TRBJ1-2; D remains unclear. The CDR3 contains 14 residues. Germline loops: CDR1 LNHNV, CDR2 YYDKDF (reference sequence). Trimming cost V 0 bases and J 8 bases, with 13 bases left between them. The CDR3 here is CATSRDSPGEGYTF. CDR3 in DNA: TGTGCCACCAGCAGAGATTCCCCCGGGGAGGGCTACACCTTC.

This clone has only a few counts. CDR3 in DNA: TGTGCCAGTAGTACCGGGGGACAGGGGCGAGGGGAGCTGTTTTTT. The encoded protein is CASSTGGQGRGELFF. V is TRBV19 and J is TRBJ2-2, with 10 bases fitting TRBD1. V shed 4 bases, J shed 8 bases, and the junction held 7 bases outside the gene matches. The length of the CDR3 is 15 residues. Germline V CDR1 and CDR2: LNHDA, SQIVND (reference sequence).

The chain couples TRBV5-1 to TRBJ2-5, with D possibly TRBD1 on 6 matching bases. Germline CDR1 is SGHRS and CDR2 is YFSETQ. This CDR3 region has 15 residues. Trimming removed 4 bases at V and 0 bases at J, with 13 bases between. Here the CDR3 reads CASSRTGHNQETQYF. CDR3 coding DNA: TGCGCCAGCAGCAGGACGGGACATAACCAAGAGACCCAGTACTTC. The variable domain in full, completed from reference TRBV5-1 and TRBJ2-5, reads KAGVTQTPRYLIKTRGQQVTLSCSPISGHRSVSWYQQTPGQGLQFLFEYFSETQRNKGNFPGRFSGRQFSNSRSEMNVSTLELGDSALYLCASSRTGHNQETQYFGPGTRLLVL.

The CDR3 spells CASSINSGNTIYF. The CDR3 DNA follows: TGTGCCAGCAGCATAAACTCTGGAAACACCATATATTTT. The rearrangement uses TRBV11-1 and TRBJ1-3; D is unresolved. From germline, CDR1 is SGHAT and CDR2 FQDESV (reference sequence). The V end lost 5 bases, the J end lost 0 bases, and 5 bases lay between the germline ends. There are 13 residues in the CDR3.

The genes are TRBV7-2 and TRBJ2-5, with D uncertain. The CDR3 runs 13 residues. V was cut by 1 base and J by 3 bases, with 6 bases left in between. From germline, CDR1 is SGHTA and CDR2 FQGNSA. This chain's CDR3 is CASSLGAEETQYF. The CDR3 nucleotides read TGTGCCAGCAGCTTAGGGGCGGAAGAGACCCAGTACTTC.

The J gene is TRBJ1-6, the V gene TRBV29-1; TRBD1 matches at 10 bases. Looked up from germline, CDR1 is SQVTM and CDR2 is ANQGSEA. This CDR3 has 13 amino acids. V dropped 6 bases and J dropped 10; count of bases not matched to a gene: 6. CDR3 amino acids: CSVKGTGESPLHF. CDR3 nucleotides: TGCAGCGTAAAGGGGACAGGGGAATCACCCCTCCACTTT.

The rearrangement uses TRBV19 and TRBJ2-1; D remains unclear. Trimming stripped 7 bases from V and 0 bases from J, with 10 bases between. CDR1 and CDR2 from the germline V gene are LNHDA and SQIVND (reference sequence). This CDR3 is 14 amino acids long. CDR3 protein: CASTTGFSYNEQFF. In DNA, the CDR3 is TGTGCCAGTACTACGGGCTTCTCCTACAATGAGCAGTTCTTC. The full variable domain, in which reference TRBV19 and TRBJ2-1 provide the parts outside the CDR3, is DGGITQSPKYLFRKEGQNVTLSCEQNLNHDAMYWYRQDPGQGLRLIYYSQIVNDFQKGDIAEGYSVSREKKESFPLTVTSAQKNPTAFYLCASTTGFSYNEQFFGPGTRLTVL.

V is TRBV30 and J is TRBJ1-1; 9 bases fit TRBD1. This CDR3 region has 13 residues. The germline CDR1 and CDR2 sequences are GTSNPN and SVGIG (reference sequence). V was clipped by 5 bases and J by 5 bases; unmatched bases: 6. The CDR3 reads CAWEQGAWTEAFF. The CDR3 region has the DNA TGTGCCTGGGAACAGGGGGCGTGGACTGAAGCTTTCTTT.

The rearrangement joins TRBV5-1 to TRBJ2-4; D is ambiguous. The CDR3 has 14 residues. Germline-derived CDR1 and CDR2 are SGHRS and YFSETQ. Trimming removed 0 bases from V and 5 bases from J, with 9 bases in between. The CDR3 loop reads CASSLVGRENIQYF. CDR3 DNA: TGCGCCAGCAGCTTGGTCGGCAGAGAAAACATTCAGTACTTC.

This clone turned up a few times. This chain joins TRBV15 and TRBJ2-2, with D perhaps being TRBD1 or TRBD2 (6 bases each). The V end was cut by 1 base, the J end by 7 bases, with 10 bases between. CDR1 and CDR2 from the germline V gene are LNHNV and YYDKDF (reference sequence). CDR3 size: 14 residues. The CDR3 spells CATSRVGGLGELFF. The CDR3 DNA follows: TGTGCCACCAGCAGAGTCGGGGGCCTCGGGGAGCTGTTTTTT.

The chain joins TRBV15 to TRBJ1-4; D gene unclear. The CDR3 totals 12 residues. CDR1 and CDR2 from the germline V gene are LNHNV and YYDKDF (reference sequence). Deletions cut 2 bases from V and 4 bases from J, with 2 bases between. The CDR3 region is CATSRLNEKLFF. The CDR3 DNA follows: TGTGCCACCAGCAGACTTAATGAAAAACTGTTTTTT.

This clone turned up a few times. This sequence joins TRBV4-1 and TRBJ1-2; TRBD1 matches 8 bases. V lost 3 bases to trimming and J lost 4 bases; unmatched junction nucleotides: 13. The CDR3 runs to 17 residues. Germline V gene sequence: CDR1 MGHRA, CDR2 YSYEKL. The CDR3 DNA reads TGCGCCAGCAGCCAGCCGGCCGGGGACAGGAGCTTCTATGGCTACACCTTC. Amino acid sequence: CASSQPAGDRSFYGYTF.

The V call is TRBV30, the J call TRBJ2-5; D is unresolved. CDR3 length: 14 residues. Germline V gene data show CDR1 as GTSNPN and CDR2 as SVGIG (reference sequence). V gave up 2 bases and J gave up 4 bases, with 14 bases separating them. CDR3 loop: CAWSPAPLAETQYF. The CDR3 DNA reads TGTGCCTGGAGTCCCGCCCCATTGGCAGAGACCCAGTACTTC.

CDR3: CASSYGLAVYQETQYF. The CDR3 DNA reads TGTGCCAGCAGTTACGGACTAGCGGTGTACCAAGAGACCCAGTACTTC. The gene calls are TRBV6-6 and TRBJ2-5; 10 nucleotides agree with TRBD2. After removal of 2 bases from V and 0 bases from J, the junction contained 3 bases not matched to a gene. This CDR3 has 16 amino acids. The germline V gene encodes CDR1 MNHNY and CDR2 SVGAGI (reference sequence).

The V call is TRBV4-3, the J call TRBJ1-1; D perhaps matches TRBD1 (6 bases). CDR3 size: 16 residues. Trimming cost V 0 bases and J 4 bases, with 15 bases left between them. Germline V CDR1 and CDR2: LGHNA, YSLEER. The CDR3 region is CASSQDLRGQGTEAFF. CDR3 DNA sequence: TGCGCCAGCAGCCAAGATCTTCGGGGGCAGGGCACTGAAGCTTTCTTT.

The chain employs TRBV4-3 and TRBJ2-7; no reliable D call. There are 17 residues in the CDR3. Germline loops: CDR1 LGHNA, CDR2 YSLEER. V dropped 0 bases and J dropped 0 bases, with 15 bases sitting between them. The CDR3 is CASSQDHRSDFSYEQYF. Written as DNA, the CDR3 is TGCGCCAGCAGCCAAGATCATAGGTCAGATTTCTCCTACGAGCAGTACTTC.

This clone showed up just a few times. The genes are TRBV10-3 and TRBJ2-7; TRBD2 agrees at 8 bases. J lost 5 bases, V lost 2 bases, and 8 bases had no gene match. The CDR3 sequence is 15 residues long. CDR1 is ENHRY and CDR2 is SYGVKD in the germline V gene. This CDR3 reads CAISEMAGGTNEQYF. CDR3 in DNA: TGTGCCATCAGTGAGATGGCGGGGGGCACGAACGAGCAGTACTTC.

The CDR3 region has the DNA TGCGCCAGCAGCTTGGTGGAGGGGAACACCGGGGAGCTGTTTTTT. Translating it yields CASSLVEGNTGELFF. The gene calls are TRBV5-1 and TRBJ2-2; TRBD2 is a possible D gene (6 bases). The CDR3 is 15 residues long. The V end was cut by 0 bases, the J end by 1 base, with 7 bases between. Germline lookup yields CDR1 SGHRS and CDR2 YFSETQ.